The 32 T cell receptor beta chains given below trace back to one sample, sequenced in a study of blood T cell repertoires in COVID-19. Repertoires were generated with immunoSEQ multiplex PCR, while TCRdb's copy carries only in-frame clones and drops some. The sample consists of 85,000 to 95,000 clones, about 83% of them appearing once. Sequencing was done on a sample of peripheral blood. The receptors originated from a human donor in a cohort sampled during active COVID-19.

There are a few counts of this clone. V usage is TRBV28 and J usage is TRBJ2-7; 12 bases agree with TRBD1. Unmatched junction bases numbered 6, after V lost 1 base and J lost 2 bases. The CDR3 runs to 17 residues. Germline CDR1 reads MDHEN; CDR2 reads SYDVKM. CDR3 sequence: CASSLFFGTGGPYEQYF. The CDR3 DNA follows: TGTGCCAGCAGTTTATTTTTCGGGACAGGGGGCCCCTACGAGCAGTACTTC.

This chain joins TRBV20-1 and TRBJ1-5; no firm D call. V was clipped by 3 bases and J by 0 bases, with 18 bases between them. Germline V gene data show CDR1 as DFQATT and CDR2 as SNEGSKA (reference sequence). The CDR3 has 17 residues. The CDR3 loop is CSASGQRSVDSNQPQHF. The CDR3 DNA reads as TGCAGTGCTAGTGGTCAACGCTCGGTCGATAGCAATCAGCCCCAGCATTTT.

The V and J genes are TRBV6-5 and TRBJ2-1, with D tentatively TRBD1 (5 bases). Looked up from germline, CDR1 is MNHEY and CDR2 is SVGAGI. Trimming removed 0 bases from V and 10 bases from J, with 10 bases in between. The CDR3 runs 13 residues. DNA of the CDR3: TGTGCCAGCAGTTACTCGGAATACAGGGAGCAGTTCTTC. This gives the protein CASSYSEYREQFF.

V is TRBV29-1 and J is TRBJ2-1, with TRBD2 matching 7 bases. V lost 4 bases and J lost 3; bases outside the gene matches: 3. Per germline, CDR1 SQVTM and CDR2 ANQGSEA. CDR3 length equals 13 residues. DNA of the CDR3: TGCAGCGTTGTGGTAGCGGGCTACAATGAGCAGTTCTTC. It translates to CSVVVAGYNEQFF.

J is TRBJ1-1 and V is TRBV13, with D maybe TRBD1 (5 bases). The CDR3 spans 13 residues. V gave up 3 bases and J gave up 0 bases, with 5 bases separating them. Germline assignment: CDR1 PRHDT and CDR2 FYEKMQ (reference sequence). The CDR3 DNA reads TGTGCCAGCAGCTTGACAGTGAACACTGAAGCTTTCTTT. Encoded protein: CASSLTVNTEAFF. Using reference TRBV13 and TRBJ1-1 for the parts outside the CDR3, the full variable domain is AAGVIQSPRHLIKEKRETATLKCYPIPRHDTVYWYQQGPGQDPQFLISFYEKMQSDKGSIPDRFSAQQFSDYHSELNMSSLELGDSALYFCASSLTVNTEAFFGQGTRLTVV.

In this sample, this clone turned up once. The V call is TRBV4-1, the J call TRBJ1-6; possibly TRBD1 for D (5 bases). The V end lost 2 bases, the J end lost 11 bases, and 19 bases lay between the germline ends. In germline, CDR1 is MGHRA, CDR2 YSYEKL. CDR3 length: 16 amino acids. The CDR3 sequence: CASSQISQAFGAPLHF. The CDR3 bases are TGCGCCAGCAGCCAAATTTCACAGGCTTTTGGCGCACCCCTCCACTTT.

V gene TRBV19 combines with J gene TRBJ1-1, with 11 bases identical to TRBD1. There are 17 residues in the CDR3. V was clipped by 0 bases and J by 10 bases; unmatched bases: 13. The germline V gene encodes CDR1 LNHDA and CDR2 SQIVND (reference sequence). The CDR3 bases are TGTGCCAGTAGTATAGATCGGTGGACAGGGGGCAAGGTTGGAGCTTTCTTT. It is translated as CASSIDRWTGGKVGAFF.

The chain has TRBV5-1 and TRBJ2-3; tentative D call: TRBD2 (6 bases). The CDR3 is 16 residues long. Germline loops: CDR1 SGHRS, CDR2 YFSETQ. V dropped 3 bases and J dropped 0 bases, with 14 bases sitting between them. In nucleotides, the CDR3 is TGCGCCAGCAGCTGGCCCAGGGACTTGAGCACAGATACGCAGTATTTT. It is translated as CASSWPRDLSTDTQYF.

J is TRBJ2-3 and V is TRBV24-1; 7 positions agree with TRBD1. V shed 5 bases and J 5 bases; nucleotides not matched to a gene: 9. The CDR3 runs to 15 residues. CDR1 and CDR2 (germline): KGHDR, SFDVKD. In DNA, the CDR3 is TGTGCCACCAGTGGTAGGGACAGTGGAGGAGATACGCAGTATTTT. Amino acids: CATSGRDSGGDTQYF.

The chain's CDR3 is CASSFTDGRGDTQYF. The CDR3 region has the DNA TGTGCCAGCAGTTTCACAGACGGACGGGGGGATACGCAGTATTTT. The chain recombines TRBV6-6 with TRBJ2-3; a weak D match, TRBD2 (6 bases). The CDR3 contains 15 residues. Germline V gives CDR1 MNHNY, CDR2 SVGAGI (reference sequence). Trimming pared 4 bases from V and 6 bases from J, leaving 17 bases between.

The chain carries TRBV6-2 or TRBV6-3 and TRBJ2-7; tentative D call: TRBD2 (6 bases). Germline lookup yields CDR1 MNHEY and CDR2 SVGEGT. With 0 bases removed from V and 2 bases from J, the gap between germline ends came to 11 bases. The CDR3 loop spans 15 amino acids. CDR3 in amino acids: CASSYSGLRTYEQYF. CDR3 bases: TGTGCCAGCAGTTACTCGGGACTCCGTACCTACGAGCAGTACTTC.

The gene calls are TRBV2 and TRBJ2-3; D gene ambiguous. The V end lost 10 bases, the J end lost 4 bases, and 15 bases lay between the germline ends. The CDR3 totals 13 residues. In germline, CDR1 is SNHLY, CDR2 FYNNEI. The chain's CDR3 is CAIRPYQADTQYF. The CDR3 nucleotides read TGTGCCATAAGGCCTTATCAGGCAGATACGCAGTATTTT.

The table lists this clone with a few counts. The V call is TRBV27, the J call TRBJ2-5; 9 nucleotides line up with TRBD1. There are 13 residues in the CDR3. Looked up from germline, CDR1 is MNHEY and CDR2 is SMNVEV (reference sequence). Trimming took 4 bases from V and 5 from J; bases not matched to a gene: 2. Written as DNA, the CDR3 is TGTGCCAGCAGTTGGACAGGGGTGGAGACCCAGTACTTC. Translating gives CASSWTGVETQYF.

This clone was observed a single time. CDR3 sequence reads: CASSKNTSEYEQYF. The DNA for the CDR3 is TGTGCCAGCAGCAAAAATACGAGCGAATACGAGCAGTACTTC. The rearrangement links TRBV21-1 to TRBJ2-7; the D call in the table, TRBD2, was not verified against the DNA. TRBV21-1 is labeled a pseudogene. The CDR3 covers 14 residues.

The chain joins TRBV6-5 to TRBJ1-1, with no clear D. Per germline, CDR1 MNHEY and CDR2 SVGAGI. The CDR3 totals 14 residues. V was shortened by 8 bases and J by 3 bases, with 16 bases between the two germline ends. CDR3 amino acids: CASGSGVRDTEAFF. The DNA for the CDR3 is TGTGCCAGCGGTTCTGGGGTGAGGGACACTGAAGCTTTCTTT.

The V gene is TRBV9, the J gene TRBJ2-1, with D possibly being TRBD1 (7 bases). The germline V gene has CDR1 SGDLS and CDR2 YYNGEE. V lost 0 bases and J lost 4, with 14 bases in between. There are 16 residues in the CDR3. The CDR3 nucleotides are TGTGCCAGCAGCGTAGGGGGCGGGGACAGTTACAATGAGCAGTTCTTC. It codes for CASSVGGGDSYNEQFF.

This clone was picked up a small number of times. V gene TRBV29-1 combines with J gene TRBJ2-2; 7 positions agree with TRBD1. Germline CDR1 is SQVTM and CDR2 is ANQGSEA. V was clipped by 1 base and J by 2 bases; unmatched bases: 1. CDR3 size: 14 residues. The chain's CDR3 is CSVEGGGNTGELFF. In DNA form, the CDR3 reads TGCAGCGTTGAAGGAGGGGGCAACACCGGGGAGCTGTTTTTT.

V is TRBV24-1 and J is TRBJ2-6; 9 bases agree with TRBD2. The CDR3 is made up of 18 amino acids. Trimming cost V 9 bases and J 0 bases; bases outside gene matches: 11. Per germline, CDR1 KGHDR and CDR2 SFDVKD. The CDR3 coding sequence is TGTGCCACCGGGCCGGGGCGACTAGCGGACTCTGGGGCCAACGTCCTGACTTTC. As protein: CATGPGRLADSGANVLTF.

J is TRBJ2-1 and V is TRBV15; 7 nucleotides match TRBD2. This CDR3 region has 15 residues. With V trimmed by 5 bases and J by 0 bases, 4 bases remained unmatched. Per germline, CDR1 LNHNV and CDR2 YYDKDF (reference sequence). The CDR3 coding sequence is TGTGCCACCAGCGTCCGGGGGGACTCCTACAATGAGCAGTTCTTC. Amino acids: CATSVRGDSYNEQFF.

The chain recombines TRBV14 with TRBJ2-2, with a possible D match to TRBD2 (6 bases). This CDR3 region has 15 residues. Germline V gene lookup returns CDR1 SGHDN and CDR2 FVKESK. With 1 base removed from V and 7 bases from J, the gap between germline ends came to 13 bases. The CDR3 sequence is CASSQGAGPNGELFF. The CDR3 DNA follows: TGTGCCAGCAGCCAAGGGGCGGGACCCAACGGGGAGCTGTTTTTT. The whole variable domain, remainder taken from reference TRBV14 and TRBJ2-2, is EAGVTQFPSHSVIEKGQTVTLRCDPISGHDNLYWYRRVMGKEIKFLLHFVKESKQDESGMPNNRFLAERTGGTYSTLKVQPAELEDSGVYFCASSQGAGPNGELFFGEGSRLTVL.

The V and J genes are TRBV11-2 and TRBJ2-1, with 7 bases matching TRBD2. V lost 4 bases to trimming and J lost 12 bases; unmatched junction nucleotides: 9. The germline gives CDR1 SGHAT, CDR2 FQNNGV. The CDR3 is 13 residues long. As DNA, the CDR3 is TGTGCCAGCAGCTCTAGCGGATCTTGGGGGCAGTTCTTC. It specifies CASSSSGSWGQFF.

The V call is TRBV7-8, the J call TRBJ2-2; D might be TRBD2 (6 bases). This CDR3 comprises 15 residues. Trimming left V 5 bases short and J 0 bases short, with 10 bases between. The germline CDR1 and CDR2 sequences are SGHVS and FQNEAQ. The CDR3 sequence: CASSLREANTGELFF. The CDR3 bases are TGTGCCAGCAGCCTGAGGGAGGCGAACACCGGGGAGCTGTTTTTT.

As DNA, the CDR3 is TGTGCCACCTGGGCTAGCAATCAGCCCCAGCATTTT. Amino acid sequence: CATWASNQPQHF. The rearrangement joins TRBV28 to TRBJ1-5; D gene unclear. V lost 10 bases and J 0 bases, leaving 7 bases between the germline ends. Germline CDR1 is MDHEN and CDR2 is SYDVKM. This CDR3 has 12 residues.

The gene calls are TRBV7-6 and TRBJ2-1, with 7 bases fitting TRBD2. Germline assignment: CDR1 SGHVS and CDR2 FNYEAQ. CDR3 length equals 16 residues. The V gene end was trimmed by 5 bases and the J gene end by 1 base; junction bases not matched to a gene: 8. CDR3 nucleotides: TGTGCCAGCAGCATAGGTTTCGGGAGGTCCTACAATGAGCAGTTCTTC. Protein: CASSIGFGRSYNEQFF. The full variable domain, completed using reference TRBV7-6 and TRBJ2-1, is GAGVSQSPRYKVTKRGQDVALRCDPISGHVSLYWYRQALGQGPEFLTYFNYEAQQDKSGLPNDRFSAERPEGSISTLTIQRTEQRDSAMYRCASSIGFGRSYNEQFFGPGTRLTVL.

The genes are TRBV7-2 and TRBJ1-1; 9 nucleotides line up with TRBD1. CDR3 length: 14 amino acids. The V gene end was trimmed by 5 bases and the J gene end by 1 base; junction bases not matched to a gene: 2. Per the germline V gene, CDR1 is SGHTA and CDR2 is FQGNSA. In nucleotides, the CDR3 is TGTGCCAGCAGCCGGGACAGGGCGAACACTGAAGCTTTCTTT. It codes for CASSRDRANTEAFF.

The chain carries TRBV10-2 and TRBJ2-7; 10 bases are shared with TRBD1. The CDR3 has 13 residues. V lost 7 bases and J lost 6; bases outside the gene matches: 6. Germline V CDR1 and CDR2: WSHSY, SAAADI. The CDR3 DNA reads TGCGCCAGCATTGGGGGACAGGGGAGCGAGCAGTACTTC. This encodes CASIGGQGSEQYF.

This rearrangement joins TRBV5-1 to TRBJ2-7; 8 nucleotides match TRBD2. Trimming removed 0 bases from V and 3 bases from J; junction bases left unmatched: 5. Germline V gene sequence: CDR1 SGHRS, CDR2 YFSETQ. There are 15 residues in the CDR3. The CDR3 nucleotides are TGCGCCAGCAGCTTGGCAAGCGGGGGAGGCTACGAGCAGTACTTC. Protein: CASSLASGGGYEQYF. The full variable domain, in which reference TRBV5-1 and TRBJ2-7 provide the parts outside the CDR3, is KAGVTQTPRYLIKTRGQQVTLSCSPISGHRSVSWYQQTPGQGLQFLFEYFSETQRNKGNFPGRFSGRQFSNSRSEMNVSTLELGDSALYLCASSLASGGGYEQYFGPGTRLTVT.

The chain couples TRBV7-2 to TRBJ2-7; TRBD2 aligns across 8 bases. V trimming: 5 bases; J trimming: 0 bases; junction bases outside the gene matches: 6. This CDR3 is built from 15 residues. CDR1 SGHTA and CDR2 FQGNSA come from the germline V gene. CDR3 protein: CASSTTSGSSYEQYF. CDR3 in DNA: TGTGCCAGCAGCACCACTAGCGGAAGCTCCTACGAGCAGTACTTC.

The chain employs TRBV10-1 and TRBJ1-1; no definite D call. Germline lookup yields CDR1 WNHNN and CDR2 SYGVQD (reference sequence). The CDR3 sequence is 12 residues long. With 4 bases removed from V and 1 base from J, the gap between germline ends came to 4 bases. DNA for the CDR3: TGCGCCAGCAGTGGCGCGAACACTGAAGCTTTCTTT. It codes for CASSGANTEAFF.

V and J are TRBV11-1 and TRBJ2-4; 12 bases map to TRBD2. The CDR3 totals 15 residues. V was pared by 6 bases and J by 8 bases, with 8 bases of the junction left unmatched. Germline CDR1 reads SGHAT; CDR2 reads FQDESV (reference sequence). CDR3 in amino acids: CASSRRLAGEDIQYF. The CDR3 DNA is TGTGCCAGCAGTCGTAGACTAGCGGGAGAGGACATTCAGTACTTC. The full variable domain, with the rest looked up from reference TRBV11-1 and TRBJ2-4, is EAEVAQSPRYKITEKSQAVAFWCDPISGHATLYWYRQILGQGPELLVQFQDESVVDDSQLPKDRFSAERLKGVDSTLKIQPAELGDSAMYLCASSRRLAGEDIQYFGAGTRLSVL.

V and J are TRBV27 and TRBJ2-7, with 7 nucleotides matching TRBD1. J was trimmed by 5 bases and V by 5 bases; bases with no gene match: 9. This CDR3 has 14 residues. Per the germline V gene, CDR1 is MNHEY and CDR2 is SMNVEV (reference sequence). The CDR3 loop is CASSAPTGSHEQYF. The CDR3 DNA reads as TGTGCCAGCAGTGCCCCGACAGGGAGTCACGAGCAGTACTTC.

V gene TRBV7-2 combines with J gene TRBJ2-7, with 12 bases lining up with TRBD2. The ends lost 8 bases at V and 7 bases at J; junction bases unmatched: 15. The germline V gene has CDR1 SGHTA and CDR2 FQGNSA. The CDR3 runs 16 residues. CDR3 region: CASGSVLASGRGEQYF. CDR3 DNA: TGTGCCAGCGGCTCCGTTTTGGCTAGCGGGAGGGGGGAGCAGTACTTC. Variable domain in full (rest from reference TRBV7-2 and TRBJ2-7): GAGVSQSPSNKVTEKGKDVELRCDPISGHTALYWYRQSLGQGLEFLIYFQGNSAPDKSGLPSDRFSAERTGGSVSTLTIQRTQQEDSAVYLCASGSVLASGRGEQYFGPGTRLTVT.